Below, one T cell receptor (beta chain) is given with its context. What it binds is not known. At one end, the junction sequence differs from germline, possibly due to a read error. The sample is drawn from a study of post-analysis software for immune sequencing data. The wider study: Clinical courses comprised relapsing-remitting, secondary progressive and progressive-relapsing multiple sclerosis. Study-wide findings and caveats: The normalized Chao1 diversity of multiple sclerosis patients was significantly lower than that of controls. Strong co-clustering by F measure was seen for same-batch samples. Patients used several TRBV segments, including TRBV5-6, TRBV5-1 and TRBV20-1, more often than controls.

The germline gives CDR1 MDHEN, CDR2 SYDVKM. The CDR3 is 12 amino acids. The authors incorporated unique molecular identifiers into the TCR beta cDNA libraries. Out of 1 to 10 million T cells, about 520,000 cDNA molecules were generated. TCRdb passed the PCR reads through MiXCR, listing each CDR3 protein once. The top ten hold under 7% of the sample, which has around 500,000 distinct CDR3 sequences, under 40% seen once. The sequencing input was blood. The source is a girl between 2 and 17 years old with multiple sclerosis. The chain combines TRBV28 with TRBJ1-2; 8 nucleotides match TRBD1. CDR3 DNA: TGTACCAGCAGTTTGCGGACAGGGGGCTACACCTTC. As protein: CTSSLRTGGYTF.